This TCR beta chain was retrieved from a study of shared clonotypes between healthy human individuals. For the study at large: Every donor yielded three CD4 naive, three CD4 memory, two CD8 naive and one CD8 memory plate.

Study results and caveats: Across several donors, naive CD4 shared roughly 5%, naive CD8 around 3.8%, memory CD4 less than 2.5%, memory CD8 approximately 0.4%.

Note on this clone: Its antigen is still unknown.

The method was immunoSEQ multiplex PCR; TCRdb's version includes in-frame clones alone and lacks a portion of them. The repertoire holds about 230,000 clones, with about 69% as singletons. Germline loops: CDR1 MRHNA, CDR2 SNTAGT. Deletions cut 4 bases from V and 5 bases from J, with 16 bases between. This CDR3 comprises 15 residues. Sequenced material: memory CD4+ T cells sorted from blood. Subset in this sample: CD45RA-negative fraction. The chain carries TRBV6-4 and TRBJ2-3; tentative D call: TRBD2 (7 bases). The sequence derives from a man younger than 40 in good health. Here the CDR3 DNA reads TGTGCCAGCAGTGCCGGTGAGGGAGGGGGAGATACGCAGTATTTT. Amino acids: CASSAGEGGGDTQYF.